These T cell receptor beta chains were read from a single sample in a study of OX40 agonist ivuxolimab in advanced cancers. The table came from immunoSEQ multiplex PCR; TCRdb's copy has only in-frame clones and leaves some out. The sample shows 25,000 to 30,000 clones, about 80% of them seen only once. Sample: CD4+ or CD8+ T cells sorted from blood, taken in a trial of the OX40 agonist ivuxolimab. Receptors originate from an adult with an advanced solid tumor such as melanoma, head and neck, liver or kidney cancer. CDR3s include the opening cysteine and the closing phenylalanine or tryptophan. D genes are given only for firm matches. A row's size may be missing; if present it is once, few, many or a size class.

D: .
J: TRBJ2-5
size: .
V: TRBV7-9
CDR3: CAIPRGAGGSQETQYF
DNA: TGTGCCATCCCTAGAGGGGCAGGGGGGAGCCAAGAGACCCAGTACTTC

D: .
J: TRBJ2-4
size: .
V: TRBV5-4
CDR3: CASSLRGIQYF
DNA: TGTGCCAGCAGCTTGAGGGGGATTCAGTACTTC

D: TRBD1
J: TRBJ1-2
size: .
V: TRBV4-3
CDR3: CASSQEGTGYGYTF
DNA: TGCGCCAGCAGCCAAGAAGGGACAGGGTATGGCTACACCTTC

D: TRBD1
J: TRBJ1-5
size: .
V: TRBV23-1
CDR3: CASSQTPPDRAGQPQHF
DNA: TGCGCCAGCAGTCAAACCCCCCCGGACAGGGCCGGACAGCCCCAGCATTTT

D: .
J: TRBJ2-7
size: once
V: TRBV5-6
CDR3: CASSPGGEQYF
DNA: TGTGCCAGCAGTCCTGGAGGAGAGCAGTACTTC

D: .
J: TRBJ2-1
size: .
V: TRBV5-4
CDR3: CASSLGGSYNEQFF
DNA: TGTGCCAGCAGCTTGGGGGGCTCGTACAATGAGCAGTTCTTC

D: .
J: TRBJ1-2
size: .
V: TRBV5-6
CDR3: CASSLVGTGLGYTF
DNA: TGTGCCAGCAGCTTGGTGGGGACTGGATTAGGCTACACCTTC

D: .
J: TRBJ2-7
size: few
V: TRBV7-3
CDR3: CASSSPPDLREQYF
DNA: TGTGCCAGCAGCTCCCCCCCTGACTTGCGCGAGCAGTACTTC

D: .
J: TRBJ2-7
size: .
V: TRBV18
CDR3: CASSQGIYYEQYF
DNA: TGTGCCAGCTCGCAGGGGATTTACTACGAGCAGTACTTC

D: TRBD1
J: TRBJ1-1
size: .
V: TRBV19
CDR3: CASSILGQSTEAFF
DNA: TGTGCCAGTAGTATCTTGGGACAGAGCACTGAAGCTTTCTTT

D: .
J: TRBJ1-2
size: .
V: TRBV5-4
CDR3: CASSLEGGAGYTF
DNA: TGTGCCAGCAGCTTGGAAGGGGGGGCTGGCTACACCTTC

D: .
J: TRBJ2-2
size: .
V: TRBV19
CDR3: CASRPGHEIKTGELFF
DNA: TGTGCCAGTAGACCCGGACACGAGATCAAAACCGGGGAGCTGTTTTTT

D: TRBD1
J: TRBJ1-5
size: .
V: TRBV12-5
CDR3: CASGLALQGYGSNQPQHF
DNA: TGTGCTAGTGGTTTGGCGCTACAGGGGTACGGTAGCAATCAGCCCCAGCATTTT

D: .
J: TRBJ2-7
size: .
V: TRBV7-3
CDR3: CASSLGRDSSYEQYF
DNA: TGTGCCAGCAGCTTGGGGCGGGACAGCTCCTACGAGCAGTACTTC

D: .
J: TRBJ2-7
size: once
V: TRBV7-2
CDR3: CASSPPGGYEQYF
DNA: TGTGCCAGCAGCCCGCCGGGCGGCTACGAGCAGTACTTC

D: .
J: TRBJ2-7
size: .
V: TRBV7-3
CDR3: CASSPGTWDTEQYF
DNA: TGTGCCAGCAGCCCCGGGACCTGGGATACCGAGCAGTACTTC

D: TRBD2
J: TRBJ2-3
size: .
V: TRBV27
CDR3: CASSRAGETPDTQYF
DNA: TGTGCCAGCAGTCGGGCGGGGGAAACACCAGATACGCAGTATTTT

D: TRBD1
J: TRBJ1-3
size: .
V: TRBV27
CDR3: CASSLSPDRGDTIYF
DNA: TGTGCCAGCAGTTTATCACCGGACAGGGGGGACACCATATATTTT

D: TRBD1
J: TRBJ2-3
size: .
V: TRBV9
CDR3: CASSIRDRGSTDTQYF
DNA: TGTGCCAGCAGCATCCGGGACAGGGGTTCCACAGATACGCAGTATTTT

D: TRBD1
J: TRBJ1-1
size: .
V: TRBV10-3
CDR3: CAISEPGTGVPEAFF
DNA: TGTGCCATCAGTGAGCCCGGGACAGGGGTACCTGAAGCTTTCTTT

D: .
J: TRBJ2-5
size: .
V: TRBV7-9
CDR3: CASSPWVYQETQYF
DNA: TGTGCCAGCAGCCCTTGGGTGTACCAAGAGACCCAGTACTTC

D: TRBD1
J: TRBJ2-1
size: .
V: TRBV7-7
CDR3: CASSLIQGQNEQFF
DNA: TGTGCTAGCAGCTTAATACAGGGGCAGAATGAGCAGTTCTTC

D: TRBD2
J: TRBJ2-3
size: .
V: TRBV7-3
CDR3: CASSSRTSGGPRGQYF
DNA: TGTGCCAGCAGCTCGCGGACTAGCGGGGGCCCACGGGGGCAGTATTTT

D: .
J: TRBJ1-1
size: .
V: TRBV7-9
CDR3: CASSLEAFF
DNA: TGTGCCAGCAGCTTAGAAGCTTTCTTT

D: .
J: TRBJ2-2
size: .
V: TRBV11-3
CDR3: CASSLNSGELFF
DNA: TGTGCCAGCAGCTTGAACTCTGGGGAGCTGTTTTTT

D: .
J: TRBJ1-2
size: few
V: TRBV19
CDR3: CASSIGANYGYTF
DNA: TGTGCCAGTAGTATAGGAGCGAACTATGGCTACACCTTC

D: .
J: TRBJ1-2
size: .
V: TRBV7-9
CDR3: CASSLGGTEIYGYTF
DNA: TGTGCCAGCAGCTTGGGTGGGACCGAGATCTATGGCTACACCTTC

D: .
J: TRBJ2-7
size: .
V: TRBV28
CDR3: CASSLSRENEQYF
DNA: TGTGCCAGCAGTTTATCCAGGGAAAACGAGCAGTACTTC

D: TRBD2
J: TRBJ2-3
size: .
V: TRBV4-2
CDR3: CASSQDGGSTDTQYF
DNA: TGTGCCAGCAGCCAAGACGGGGGGAGCACAGATACGCAGTATTTT

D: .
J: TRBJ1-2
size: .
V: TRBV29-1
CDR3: CSVRDTNRYGYTF
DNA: TGCAGCGTGAGGGACACAAACCGATATGGCTACACCTTC

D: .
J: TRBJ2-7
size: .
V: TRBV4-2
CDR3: CASSLRSREQYF
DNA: TGTGCCAGCAGCTTAAGGTCCCGCGAGCAGTACTTC

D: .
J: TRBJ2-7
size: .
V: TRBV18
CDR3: CASSPVGGREQYF
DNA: TGTGCCAGCTCACCAGTCGGGGGCCGCGAGCAGTACTTC

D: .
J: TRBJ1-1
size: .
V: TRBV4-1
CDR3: CASSQGASQTNTEAFF
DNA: TGCGCCAGCAGCCAAGGGGCATCACAGACGAACACTGAAGCTTTCTTT

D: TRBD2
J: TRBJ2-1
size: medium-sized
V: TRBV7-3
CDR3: CASSSGASSYNEQFF
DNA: TGTGCCAGCAGTAGCGGGGCCAGCTCCTACAATGAGCAGTTCTTC

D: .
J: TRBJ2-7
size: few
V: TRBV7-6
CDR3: CASSLAPSDEQYF
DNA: TGTGCCAGCAGCTTAGCCCCTAGCGACGAGCAGTACTTC

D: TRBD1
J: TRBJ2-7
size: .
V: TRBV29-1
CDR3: CSVEGQGRNEQYF
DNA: TGCAGCGTTGAAGGACAGGGCAGGAACGAGCAGTACTTC

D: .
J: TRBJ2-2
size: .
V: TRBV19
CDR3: CASQGAGELFF
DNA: TGTGCCAGTCAGGGTGCCGGGGAGCTGTTTTTT

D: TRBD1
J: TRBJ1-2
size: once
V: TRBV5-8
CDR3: CASSQVGTGDNYGYTF
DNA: TGTGCCAGCAGCCAAGTAGGGACAGGGGATAACTATGGCTACACCTTC

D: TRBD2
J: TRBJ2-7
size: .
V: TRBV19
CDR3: CASSIGGGTYEQYF
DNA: TGTGCCAGTAGTATAGGCGGGGGAACCTACGAGCAGTACTTC

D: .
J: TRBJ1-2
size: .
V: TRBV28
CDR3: CASSGSQGNNYGYTF
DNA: TGTGCCAGCAGCGGTAGCCAGGGGAATAACTATGGCTACACCTTC

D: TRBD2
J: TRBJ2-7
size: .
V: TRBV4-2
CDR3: CASSQVLGGDLRYF
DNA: TGTGCCAGCAGCCAAGTGCTCGGGGGGGACCTGAGGTACTTC